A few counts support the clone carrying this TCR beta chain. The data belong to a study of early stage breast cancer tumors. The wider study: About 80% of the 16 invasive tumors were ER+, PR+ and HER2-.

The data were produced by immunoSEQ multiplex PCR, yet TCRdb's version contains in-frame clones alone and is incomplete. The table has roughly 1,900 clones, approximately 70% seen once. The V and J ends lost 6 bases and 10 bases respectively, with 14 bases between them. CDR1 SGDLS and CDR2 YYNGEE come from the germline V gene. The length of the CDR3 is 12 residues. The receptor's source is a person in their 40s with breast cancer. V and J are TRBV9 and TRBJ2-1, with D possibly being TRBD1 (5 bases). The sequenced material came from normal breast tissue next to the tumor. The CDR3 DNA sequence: TGTGCCAGCACTACTAATACAGGCGAGCAGTTCTTC. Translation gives CASTTNTGEQFF.